This T cell receptor (beta chain) was sequenced in a study of cytotoxic CD8 clonotypes in ibrutinib-treated CLL. General observations from the study: There were differences in sampling times between sustained-remission and progressing patients. Clonality went up at the time of ibrutinib response, stayed stable in sustained remission, and later dropped back toward its baseline level at progression.

Clones were sequenced by immunoSEQ multiplex PCR, and TCRdb holds only the in-frame ones, with some missing. The sample lists around 150,000 clones, more than 75% seen once, with 7.6% in the top ten. On this clone itself: Its matching antigen is unknown.

This CDR3 contains 14 residues. V lost 2 bases to trimming and J lost 6 bases; unmatched junction nucleotides: 5. Looked up from germline, CDR1 is SGHRS and CDR2 is YFSETQ. The TCR comes from a human donor with chronic lymphocytic leukemia. The sample in question was PBMCs, obtained after 36 months of ibrutinib treatment. The genes are TRBV5-1 and TRBJ2-7; 10 bases line up with TRBD2. This CDR3 reads CASSFHSGGSEQYF. The CDR3, as DNA: TGCGCCAGCAGCTTCCATAGCGGGGGGAGCGAGCAGTACTTC.